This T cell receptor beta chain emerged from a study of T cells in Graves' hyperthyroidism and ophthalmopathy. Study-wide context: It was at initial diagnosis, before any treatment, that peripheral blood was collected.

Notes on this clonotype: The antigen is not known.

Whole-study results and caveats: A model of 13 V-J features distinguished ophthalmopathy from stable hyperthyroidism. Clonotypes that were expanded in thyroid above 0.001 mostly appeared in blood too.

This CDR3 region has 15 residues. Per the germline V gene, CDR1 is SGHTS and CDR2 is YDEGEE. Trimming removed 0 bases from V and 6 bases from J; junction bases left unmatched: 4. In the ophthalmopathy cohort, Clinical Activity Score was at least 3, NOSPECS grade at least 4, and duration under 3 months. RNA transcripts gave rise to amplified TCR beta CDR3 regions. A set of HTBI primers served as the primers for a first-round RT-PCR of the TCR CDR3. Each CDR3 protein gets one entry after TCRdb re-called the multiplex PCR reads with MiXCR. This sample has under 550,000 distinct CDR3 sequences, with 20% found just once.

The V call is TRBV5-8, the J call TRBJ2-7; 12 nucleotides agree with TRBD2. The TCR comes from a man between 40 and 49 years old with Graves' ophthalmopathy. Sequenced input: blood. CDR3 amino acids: CASSLGTSGMSEQYF. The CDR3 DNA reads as TGTGCCAGCAGCTTGGGGACTAGCGGGATGAGCGAGCAGTACTTC.